The 28 T cell receptor beta chains presented below share a single source sample, sequenced in a study of regulatory T cells in long-lasting Graves disease. The time point here: persistent/refractory GD, antithyroid drugs over 5 years with positive TRAb. Making the TCR library involved RNA that had been extracted from PBMCs. TCR beta libraries were built with iRepertoire HTBI primers and Arm-PCR of CDR3 regions. TCRdb re-called the multiplex PCR reads with MiXCR, one entry per CDR3 protein. Of hundreds of thousands of distinct CDR3 sequences in the sample, approximately 23% were seen once. This sample comprised peripheral blood mononuclear cells (PBMCs), obtained when the disease was refractory, from a patient treated with antithyroid drugs. The receptors come from a female donor with Graves disease.

A few counts support this clonotype. The chain uses TRBV7-2 and TRBJ2-3, with D uncertain. Germline V CDR1 and CDR2: SGHTA, FQGNSA. The CDR3 length is 14 residues. Trimming removed 6 bases from V and 7 bases from J, with 17 bases in between. The CDR3 nucleotides read TGTGCCAGCAGTGACTCCATCCCCCCGAATACGCAGTATTTT. Encoded protein: CASSDSIPPNTQYF.

CDR3 bases: TGTGCCAGTAGTGTGTTTGGACGGGGGATCATGAACACTGAAGCTTTCTTT. It translates to CASSVFGRGIMNTEAFF. The chain recombines TRBV19 with TRBJ1-1; a possible D gene is TRBD1 (5 bases). Trimming removed 5 bases at V and 0 bases at J, with 19 bases between. CDR1 LNHDA and CDR2 SQIVND come from the germline V gene (reference sequence). The CDR3 consists of 17 residues.

This clonotype turned up a few times. V and J are TRBV24-1 and TRBJ2-5; a possible D gene is TRBD2 (6 bases). The CDR3 contains 12 residues. Germline V gene sequence: CDR1 KGHDR, CDR2 SFDVKD. V lost 6 bases, J lost 3 bases, and 7 bases lay in between. The CDR3 protein is CATSSGEETQYF. In nucleotides, the CDR3 is TGTGCCACCAGTTCGGGGGAAGAGACCCAGTACTTC.

This clonotype was seen at least ten times. The CDR3 DNA is TGTGCCAGCGGGTTGGACGGACAGATTGGAAACACCATATATTTT. This encodes CASGLDGQIGNTIYF. V usage is TRBV6-1 and J usage is TRBJ1-3; a possible D gene is TRBD1 (6 bases). The CDR3 is made up of 15 amino acids. Trimming pared 8 bases from V and 3 bases from J, leaving 17 bases between. CDR1 MNHNS and CDR2 SASEGT come from the germline V gene.

This chain connects TRBV19 to TRBJ2-2; 10 bases align to TRBD2. V lost 5 bases to trimming and J lost 5 bases; unmatched junction nucleotides: 14. CDR3 length equals 18 residues. The germline V gene encodes CDR1 LNHDA and CDR2 SQIVND (reference sequence). The CDR3 loop reads CASSGWTSGLKGTGELFF. Here the CDR3 DNA reads TGTGCCAGTAGTGGGTGGACTAGCGGTCTTAAGGGGACCGGGGAGCTGTTTTTT.

The chain combines TRBV7-9 with TRBJ2-1, with TRBD2 matching 8 bases. J was trimmed by 3 bases and V by 5 bases; bases with no gene match: 9. CDR1 is SEHNR, CDR2 FQNEAQ, per germline (reference sequence). The CDR3 extends over 16 amino acids. The CDR3 is CASSPDLAGLYNEQFF. CDR3 nucleotides: TGTGCCAGCAGCCCAGATCTAGCGGGCCTCTACAATGAGCAGTTCTTC.

This chain links TRBV7-9 with TRBJ2-7; D might be TRBD1 or TRBD2, each matching 5 bases. The V gene's germline CDR1 is SEHNR and CDR2 FQNEAQ (reference sequence). The CDR3 length is 14 residues. V gave up 6 bases and J gave up 4 bases, with 16 bases separating them. CDR3 coding DNA: TGTGCCAGCAGAACGTCCGGGACGCAGTACGAGCAGTACTTC. It translates to CASRTSGTQYEQYF.

The chain links TRBV12-3 or TRBV12-4 to TRBJ2-3; possible D gene TRBD1, 6 bases. The CDR3 length is 15 residues. V lost 5 bases and J lost 2, with 14 bases in between. The CDR3 is CASSDRDTTTDTQYF. CDR3 bases: TGTGCCAGCAGTGATCGGGACACCACCACAGATACGCAGTATTTT.

This clonotype has ten or more counts. This rearrangement joins TRBV28 to TRBJ2-5; D is unclear. V was shortened by 4 bases and J by 1 base, with 10 bases between the two germline ends. This CDR3 spans 14 amino acids. Germline CDR1 MDHEN, CDR2 SYDVKM. The DNA of the CDR3 is TGTGCCAGCAGTTCCGTCCGGACCCAAGAGACCCAGTACTTC. This gives the protein CASSSVRTQETQYF.

The CDR3 loop reads CASSRSGRGGANVLTF. The DNA for the CDR3 is TGTGCCAGCAGCCGTAGCGGGAGGGGAGGGGCCAACGTCCTGACTTTC. This rearrangement joins TRBV11-3 to TRBJ2-6; 11 nucleotides agree with TRBD2. The CDR3 totals 16 residues. J was trimmed by 4 bases and V by 5 bases; bases with no gene match: 4. Germline V gene data show CDR1 as SGHNT and CDR2 as YENEEA.

This clonotype was counted only a few times. The chain employs TRBV6-1 and TRBJ2-7, with D tentatively TRBD2 (5 bases). The V gene lost 1 base and the J gene lost 4 bases, with 14 bases spanning the gap. From germline, CDR1 is MNHNS and CDR2 SASEGT. There are 15 residues in the CDR3. The CDR3 loop reads CASSEVRAPRYEQYF. CDR3 coding DNA: TGTGCCAGCAGTGAAGTGCGGGCCCCTCGGTACGAGCAGTACTTC.

The chain uses TRBV6-2 or TRBV6-3 and TRBJ1-6; no firm D call. In germline, CDR1 is MNHEY, CDR2 SVGEGT. V was clipped by 8 bases and J by 4 bases, with 18 bases between them. The CDR3 runs to 16 residues. The CDR3 here is CASAPEGERYNSPLHF. CDR3 nucleotides: TGTGCCAGCGCCCCGGAAGGCGAGCGATATAATTCACCCCTCCACTTT.

The V and J genes are TRBV20-1 and TRBJ2-4, with D possibly being TRBD2 (6 bases). CDR3 size: 13 residues. Germline assignment: CDR1 DFQATT and CDR2 SNEGSKA (reference sequence). The germline V and J ends were trimmed by 1 base and 9 bases, with 13 bases remaining between them. The CDR3 coding sequence is TGCAGTGCTAGAGGCCTCATCGGGGGCATTCAGTACTTC. Its translation is CSARGLIGGIQYF.

This clonotype has just a few counts. The chain has TRBV20-1 and TRBJ1-2; 9 nucleotides agree with TRBD1. With 6 bases clipped from V and 6 bases from J, the junction kept 14 bases outside the gene matches. The CDR3 is 15 residues long. Per germline, CDR1 DFQATT and CDR2 SNEGSKA (reference sequence). The CDR3, as DNA: TGCAGTGCGAAACCTTCACAGGGGGCGGTTGATGGCTACACCTTC. Its protein is CSAKPSQGAVDGYTF.

The chain uses TRBV25-1 and TRBJ2-7; the D gene is possibly TRBD2 (6 bases). V was cut by 1 base and J by 2 bases, with 21 bases left in between. Germline V CDR1 and CDR2: MGHDK, SYGVNS. This CDR3 comprises 18 residues. The CDR3 sequence: CASSESGGSGGLPYEQYF. The CDR3 region has the DNA TGTGCCAGCAGTGAATCCGGTGGTAGTGGGGGGTTACCCTACGAGCAGTACTTC.

In its sample, this clonotype was seen many times. The chain couples TRBV12-3 or TRBV12-4 to TRBJ2-7; D possibly corresponds to TRBD1 (6 bases). Trimming shortened V by 6 bases and J by 1 base, and 16 bases separated the two germline ends. The CDR3 is made up of 15 amino acids. The CDR3 here is CASSPTGWESYEQYF. CDR3 nucleotide sequence: TGTGCCAGCAGCCCAACAGGGTGGGAGTCCTACGAGCAGTACTTC.

The chain recombines TRBV11-2 with TRBJ2-5; TRBD2 agrees at 7 bases. Germline loops: CDR1 SGHAT, CDR2 FQNNGV. Unmatched junction bases numbered 11, after V lost 5 bases and J lost 5 bases. The CDR3 contains 15 residues. CDR3 nucleotides: TGTGCCAGCAGCCATAGCGGGCGGGGCCAGGAGACCCAGTACTTC. Amino acids: CASSHSGRGQETQYF.

This rearrangement joins TRBV10-2 to TRBJ1-6; TRBD1 matches 10 bases. The length of the CDR3 is 16 residues. CDR1 and CDR2 from the germline V gene are WSHSY and SAAADI. The ends lost 7 bases at V and 7 bases at J; junction bases unmatched: 10. The CDR3 here is CASTQRQGALNSPLHF. Here the CDR3 DNA reads TGCGCCAGCACCCAGAGACAGGGGGCTTTGAATTCACCCCTCCACTTT.

As regards this clonotype: Mismatch with germline at one junction end may stem from a read error. V gene TRBV7-3 combines with J gene TRBJ1-1; TRBD1 matches at 9 bases. Per the germline V gene, CDR1 is SGHTA and CDR2 is FQGTGA. CDR3 length: 15 residues. The CDR3: CASSPGTGTNSEAFF. As DNA, the CDR3 is TGTGCCAGCAGCCCCGGGACAGGGACGAACTCTGAAGCTTTCTTT.

The chain has TRBV6-2 or TRBV6-3 and TRBJ2-2; TRBD1 matches at 7 bases. V shed 6 bases, J shed 6 bases, and the junction held 7 bases outside the gene matches. CDR3 length equals 14 residues. In germline, CDR1 is MNHEY, CDR2 SVGEGT. In DNA form, the CDR3 reads TGTGCCAGCAGAAAGACAGGGTTATCCGGGGAGCTGTTTTTT. This translates into CASRKTGLSGELFF.

This clonotype was observed at least ten times. This chain uses TRBV7-9 with TRBJ1-1; maybe TRBD1 (6 bases). V lost 0 bases and J 6 bases, leaving 8 bases between the germline ends. There are 13 residues in the CDR3. Germline CDR1 and CDR2: SEHNR and FQNEAQ (reference sequence). This CDR3 reads CASSLAGQAEAFF. In nucleotides, the CDR3 is TGTGCCAGCAGCTTAGCGGGACAAGCTGAAGCTTTCTTT.

This clonotype was detected ten times or more. J is TRBJ2-7 and V is TRBV20-1; weak D call: TRBD1 (5 bases). Germline-derived CDR1 and CDR2 are DFQATT and SNEGSKA (reference sequence). V lost 6 bases and J lost 5, with 14 bases in between. The CDR3 covers 12 residues. The CDR3 reads CSAVRVGNEQYF. The CDR3 nucleotides read TGCAGTGCGGTCAGGGTAGGCAACGAGCAGTACTTC.

The chain links TRBV9 to TRBJ1-2; TRBD1 aligns across 7 bases. CDR3 length equals 15 residues. J gave up 4 bases and V 0 bases, and 6 bases lay outside the gene matches. Germline loops: CDR1 SGDLS, CDR2 YYNGEE. The CDR3 DNA reads TGTGCCAGCAGCGTAGTAGGGGACAGCGCCTATGGCTACACCTTC. This translates into CASSVVGDSAYGYTF.

The V and J genes are TRBV7-9 and TRBJ2-7; D ambiguous. The CDR3 is 13 residues long. In germline, CDR1 is SEHNR, CDR2 FQNEAQ (reference sequence). V was clipped by 6 bases and J by 1 base, with 10 bases between them. The CDR3 sequence: CASSSTASYEQYF. The CDR3 region has the DNA TGTGCCAGCAGTTCGACCGCTTCCTACGAGCAGTACTTC.

This clonotype has at least ten counts. The genes are TRBV9 and TRBJ2-5; no firm D call. This CDR3 spans 13 amino acids. Looked up from germline, CDR1 is SGDLS and CDR2 is YYNGEE. Trimming stripped 0 bases from V and 4 bases from J, with 7 bases between. For the CDR3, the DNA is TGTGCCAGCAGCGTAGACAGTGGAGAGACCCAGTACTTC. Translating it yields CASSVDSGETQYF.

The rearrangement uses TRBV6-6 and TRBJ1-2, with unresolved D. Germline lookup yields CDR1 MNHNY and CDR2 SVGAGI (reference sequence). The CDR3 sequence is 13 residues long. Trimming removed 0 bases at V and 6 bases at J, with 8 bases between. The DNA for the CDR3 is TGTGCCAGCAGTTACTCGACGGCCGATGGCTACACCTTC. Translation gives CASSYSTADGYTF.

In this sample, this clonotype turned up a few times. The chain is built from TRBV29-1 and TRBJ1-1, with 10 bases that match TRBD1. CDR1 and CDR2 from the germline V gene are SQVTM and ANQGSEA. This CDR3 region has 15 residues. V was clipped by 7 bases and J by 0 bases; unmatched bases: 8. For the CDR3, the DNA is TGCAGCGGCCAAACGGGACAGGGGTTGAACACTGAAGCTTTCTTT. This encodes CSGQTGQGLNTEAFF.

J is TRBJ2-1 and V is TRBV19; possible D gene TRBD2, 7 bases. CDR3 length: 16 amino acids. Germline V gives CDR1 LNHDA, CDR2 SQIVND (reference sequence). Between the trimmed V and J ends, which lost 3 bases and 7 bases, there was a span of 19 bases. The CDR3 loop is CASSMQWGGQGNEQFF. The CDR3 nucleotides read TGTGCCAGTAGTATGCAGTGGGGGGGGCAGGGGAATGAGCAGTTCTTC.